These T cell receptor beta chains were read from a single sample in a study of blood T cells in healthy people across ages. TCRdb itself ran the 5' RACE reads through MiXCR, one entry per CDR3 protein. The data hold roughly 1,700,000 distinct CDR3 sequences, with roughly 27% observed a single time. Sequencing used blood. These receptors originate from a woman aged 25 to 39 in good health. Both conserved end residues are part of each CDR3. Fields, in order: J gene, D gene, V gene, clone size, CDR3 protein, CDR3 DNA. The D gene is left open where the match is weak. The size field is filled for only some rows; it gives once, few, many or a size class.

>TRBJ2-5|-|TRBV9|-
CASSDETQETQYF
TGTGCCAGCAGCGATGAGACTCAAGAGACCCAGTACTTC
>TRBJ2-4|TRBD2|TRBV7-2|-
CASSFGGGSLAKNIQYF
TGTGCCAGCAGCTTCGGGGGGGGGTCCCTAGCCAAAAACATTCAGTACTTC
>TRBJ2-1|-|TRBV12-3/TRBV12-4|-
CASSGLHNEQFF
TGTGCCAGCAGTGGACTCCACAATGAGCAGTTCTTC
>TRBJ2-2|TRBD1|TRBV12-3/TRBV12-4|-
CASSPTGTVPGELFF
TGTGCCAGCAGTCCAACCGGGACAGTACCCGGGGAGCTGTTTTTT
>TRBJ2-6|-|TRBV11-2|-
CASNFTGSGANVLTF
TGTGCCAGCAACTTTACAGGGAGTGGGGCCAACGTCCTGACTTTC
>TRBJ2-5|-|TRBV7-2|-
CASSGDSRSGTQYF
TGTGCCAGCAGCGGGGATAGCAGGAGCGGGACCCAGTACTTC
>TRBJ2-3|TRBD2|TRBV12-3/TRBV12-4|few
CASRIPRVGLAGGFPDTQYF
TGTGCCAGCAGAATCCCGCGGGTGGGACTAGCGGGAGGGTTCCCAGATACGCAGTATTTT
>TRBJ2-1|-|TRBV5-1|-
CASSLVSQNNEQFF
TGCGCCAGCAGCTTGGTCAGCCAGAACAATGAGCAGTTCTTC
>TRBJ1-1|-|TRBV7-9|-
CATPSRGGKNTEAFF
TGTGCCACCCCGTCTCGAGGCGGTAAGAACACTGAAGCTTTCTTT
>TRBJ1-6|TRBD1|TRBV4-1|-
CASSQGQGGPPLHF
TGCGCCAGCAGCCAAGGACAGGGTGGCCCACCCCTCCACTTT
>TRBJ2-5|-|TRBV7-8|few
CASSNPGLATQETQYF
TGTGCCAGCAGCAACCCGGGACTCGCGACACAAGAGACCCAGTACTTC
>TRBJ2-7|-|TRBV6-5|-
CVSRRGGQGAYEQYF
TGTGTCAGCAGACGTGGCGGGCAAGGGGCCTACGAGCAGTACTTC
>TRBJ2-7|TRBD1|TRBV6-2/TRBV6-3|many
CASSRQGPISYEQYF
TGTGCCAGCAGTCGACAGGGGCCGATATCCTACGAGCAGTACTTC
>TRBJ2-5|-|TRBV12-3/TRBV12-4|many
CASSLANRARVETQYF
TGTGCCAGCAGTTTAGCGAACAGGGCGCGGGTGGAGACCCAGTACTTC
>TRBJ1-6|TRBD1|TRBV28|-
CASRPGTGGSPLHF
TGTGCCAGCAGACCCGGGACAGGCGGGTCACCCCTCCACTTT
>TRBJ2-7|-|TRBV12-3/TRBV12-4|few
CASRGDGAPKAYEQYF
TGTGCCAGCAGGGGCGACGGTGCTCCTAAGGCGTACGAGCAGTACTTC
>TRBJ2-3|-|TRBV20-1|-
CSARLAISRDSSSTDTQYF
TGCAGTGCTAGACTAGCCATCTCCCGGGACTCCTCTAGCACAGATACGCAGTATTTT
>TRBJ1-1|TRBD1|TRBV15|few
CATSRTGGSEAFF
TGTGCCACCAGCAGAACAGGGGGCTCTGAAGCTTTCTTT
>TRBJ1-5|-|TRBV4-1|-
CASSQDRRSQPQHF
TGCGCCAGCAGCCAAGATCGCCGAAGTCAGCCCCAGCATTTT
>TRBJ2-4|-|TRBV11-2|few
CASSPRGPLVAKNIQYF
TGTGCCAGCAGCCCCCGTGGACCTTTGGTAGCCAAAAACATTCAGTACTTC
>TRBJ2-3|-|TRBV5-1|-
CASSLLPVGTDTQYF
TGCGCCAGCAGCTTGCTGCCCGTTGGAACAGATACGCAGTATTTT
>TRBJ1-2|TRBD1|TRBV7-2|many
CASSPGGGNYGYTF
TGTGCCAGTTCTCCAGGGGGCGGCAACTATGGCTACACCTTC
>TRBJ1-5|-|TRBV20-1|many
CSAVLGNSNQPQHF
TGCAGTGCTGTTCTGGGGAATAGCAATCAGCCCCAGCATTTT
>TRBJ2-4|TRBD2|TRBV3-1|few
CASSQVAGVALAKNIQYF
TGTGCCAGCAGCCAAGTAGCGGGGGTGGCACTAGCCAAAAACATTCAGTACTTC
>TRBJ2-7|-|TRBV29-1|many
CSVGPTQGSYEQYF
TGCAGCGTTGGCCCTACACAGGGTTCCTACGAGCAGTACTTC
>TRBJ2-1|TRBD1|TRBV6-2/TRBV6-3|few
CASSDREIYYNEQFF
TGTGCCAGCAGTGACAGGGAGATTTACTACAATGAGCAGTTCTTC
>TRBJ2-7|-|TRBV28|few
CASSLGLDRDEQYF
TGTGCCAGCAGTTTAGGACTAGACAGGGACGAGCAGTACTTC
>TRBJ2-1|-|TRBV12-3/TRBV12-4|-
CASSSLAVEQFF
TGTGCCAGCAGTTCCCTGGCGGTTGAGCAGTTCTTC
>TRBJ2-6|-|TRBV15|few
CATSDPRSGANVLTF
TGTGCCACCAGCGACCCAAGATCTGGGGCCAACGTCCTGACTTTC
>TRBJ2-3|-|TRBV27|-
CASSPWRGSTDTQYF
TGTGCCAGCAGTCCCTGGAGAGGGTCCACAGATACGCAGTATTTT
>TRBJ2-7|TRBD2|TRBV20-1|few
CSASVRGGYEQYF
TGCAGTGCTAGTGTGCGGGGGGGTTACGAGCAGTACTTC
>TRBJ2-6|-|TRBV30|-
CAWSVGDRANVLTF
TGTGCCTGGAGTGTAGGGGACAGGGCCAACGTCCTGACTTTC
>TRBJ1-1|-|TRBV7-2|-
CASSLQGFRNTEAFF
TGTGCCAGCAGCTTACAGGGCTTTAGGAACACTGAAGCTTTCTTT
>TRBJ2-3|-|TRBV4-3|-
CASAQQSEGDTQYF
TGCGCCAGCGCCCAGCAATCGGAGGGAGATACGCAGTATTTT